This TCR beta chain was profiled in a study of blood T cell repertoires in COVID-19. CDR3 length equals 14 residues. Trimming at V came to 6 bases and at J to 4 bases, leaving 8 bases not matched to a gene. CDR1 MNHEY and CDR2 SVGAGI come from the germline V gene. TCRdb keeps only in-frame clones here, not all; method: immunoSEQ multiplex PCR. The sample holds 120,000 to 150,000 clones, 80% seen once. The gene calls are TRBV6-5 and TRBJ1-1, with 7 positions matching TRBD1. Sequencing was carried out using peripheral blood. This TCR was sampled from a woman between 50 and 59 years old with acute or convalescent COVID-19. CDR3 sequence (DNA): TGTGCCAGCAGGGGGGACAGTGAGAGCACTGAAGCTTTCTTT. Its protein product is CASRGDSESTEAFF.